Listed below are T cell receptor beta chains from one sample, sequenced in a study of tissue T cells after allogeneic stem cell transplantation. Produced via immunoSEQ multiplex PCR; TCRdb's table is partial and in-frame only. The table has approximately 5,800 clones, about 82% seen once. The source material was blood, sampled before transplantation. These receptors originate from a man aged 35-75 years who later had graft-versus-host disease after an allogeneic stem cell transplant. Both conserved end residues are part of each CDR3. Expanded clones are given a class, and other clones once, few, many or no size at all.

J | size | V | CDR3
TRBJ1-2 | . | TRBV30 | CAWRKGGYTF
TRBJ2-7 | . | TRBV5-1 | CASALRTGAEHEQYF
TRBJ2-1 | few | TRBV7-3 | CASRPPDFHNEQFF
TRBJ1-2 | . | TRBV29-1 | CSVVQGLGYGYTF
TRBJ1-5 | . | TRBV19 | CASSSGTYNQPQHF
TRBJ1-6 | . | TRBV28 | CASSLGQLGSPLHF
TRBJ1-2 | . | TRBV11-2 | CASSLDMVDTYGYTF
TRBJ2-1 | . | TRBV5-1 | CASNTGTGKTDEQFF
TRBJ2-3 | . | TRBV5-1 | CASSQSRLAVETDTQYF
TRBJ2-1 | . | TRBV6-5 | CASSYSAGSYNEQFF
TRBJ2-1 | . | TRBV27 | CASSLIGGTSAVSSYNEQFF
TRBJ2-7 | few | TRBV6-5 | CASTGLTYEQYF
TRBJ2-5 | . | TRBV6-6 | CASSGTGILETQYF
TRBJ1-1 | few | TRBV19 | CASSKDSASEAFF
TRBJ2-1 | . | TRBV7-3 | CASSLTPGDEQFF
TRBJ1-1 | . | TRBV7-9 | CASSLQGGNTEAFF
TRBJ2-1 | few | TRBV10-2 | CASSDRGREQFF
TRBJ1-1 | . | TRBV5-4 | CASSLVDRNTEAFF
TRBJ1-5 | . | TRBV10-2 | CASSESGGANFQPQHF
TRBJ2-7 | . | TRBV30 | CAWSQRVEQYF
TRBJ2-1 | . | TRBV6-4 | CASSSQQGNEQFF
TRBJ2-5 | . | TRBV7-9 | CASSLEGGTQYF
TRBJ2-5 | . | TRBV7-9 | CASSFGSQETQYF
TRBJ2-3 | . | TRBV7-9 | CASSPGDSGGPGFSDTQYF
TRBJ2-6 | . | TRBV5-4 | CASSLFSGTFPSGANVLTF
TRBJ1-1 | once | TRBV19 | CASSVQEGNTEAFF
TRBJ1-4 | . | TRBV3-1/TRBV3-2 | CASTSENGEKLFF
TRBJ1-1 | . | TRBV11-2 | CASSLDTGGVEGTEAFF
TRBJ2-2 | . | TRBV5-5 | CASKPSGTLTGELFF
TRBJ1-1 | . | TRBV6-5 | CASRKQGEGAEAFF
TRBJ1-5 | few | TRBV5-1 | CASSPGTDNQPQHF
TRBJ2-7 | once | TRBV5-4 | CASSLDSGEQYF
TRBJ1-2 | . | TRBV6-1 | CASSEPGQGIYGYTF
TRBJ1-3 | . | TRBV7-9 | CASSRDGTGVPVGNTIYF
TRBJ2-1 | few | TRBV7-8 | CASSFRASEDEQFF
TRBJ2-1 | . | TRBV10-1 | CASSEGGRDEQFF
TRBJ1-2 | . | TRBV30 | CAWASNRGGYTF
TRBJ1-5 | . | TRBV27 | CASSSFSPGTLTYQPQHF
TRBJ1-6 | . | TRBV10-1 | CASSEGRGRGSPLHF
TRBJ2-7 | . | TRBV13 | CASSSDTESYEQYF
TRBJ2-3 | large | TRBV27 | CASSLKITDTQYF
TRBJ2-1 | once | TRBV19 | CASWGRGYNEQFF
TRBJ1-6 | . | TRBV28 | CASSSWTVYNSPLHF
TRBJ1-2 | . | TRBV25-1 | CASSEGLTGGYGYTF
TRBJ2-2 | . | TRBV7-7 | CASSLGQDTGELFF
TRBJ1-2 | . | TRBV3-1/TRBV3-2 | CASSQERGYTF
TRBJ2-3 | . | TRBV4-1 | CASSQDGATQYF
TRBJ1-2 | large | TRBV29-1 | CSVDRTDYNYGYTF
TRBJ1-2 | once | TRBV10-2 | CASRRTSRTEGIYGYTF
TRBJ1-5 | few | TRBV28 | CASSLRGVGNQPQHF
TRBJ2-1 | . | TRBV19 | CASSIDRSGSYNEQFF
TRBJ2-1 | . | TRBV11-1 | CASSLEGGPYNEQFF
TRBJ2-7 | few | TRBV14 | CASSPGLDRYEQYF
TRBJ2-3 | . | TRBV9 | CASSAEREYTDTQYF
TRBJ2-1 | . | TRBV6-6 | CASSSTGQGIDEQFF
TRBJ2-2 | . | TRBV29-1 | CSAGSGELFF
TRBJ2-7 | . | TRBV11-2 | CASSLGGIYEQYF